One sample yielded the 22 T cell receptor beta chains listed below, sequenced in a study of beta chain features in type 1 diabetes. Their target antigens are unknown. Study-wide results and limits: There was a moderate but significant shortening of TCRB CDR3s in all four CD4+ subsets of Type 1 diabetes patients.

Expressed TCRB transcripts were sequenced because the isolated RNA had all been reverse transcribed beforehand. Some clones are missing from TCRdb's copy, which holds only in-frame ones; the method was immunoSEQ multiplex PCR. This table holds roughly 160,000 clones, 6.5% to 8.5% found once. Sequencing was carried out using central memory CD4+ T cells from blood. These receptors all come from a man between 18 and 29 years old with type 1 diabetes.

This clone was observed a handful of times. The chain couples TRBV30 to TRBJ1-6; 7 nucleotides align to TRBD1. The length of the CDR3 is 13 residues. Looked up from germline, CDR1 is GTSNPN and CDR2 is SVGIG (reference sequence). With V trimmed by 4 bases and J by 6 bases, 3 bases remained unmatched. In DNA, the CDR3 is TGTGCCTGGAAGGGACAGTTTAATTCACCCCTCCACTTT. Protein product: CAWKGQFNSPLHF.

The chain links TRBV10-2 to TRBJ1-1; 7 bases align to TRBD1. The CDR3 length is 15 residues. V lost 7 bases, J lost 1 base, and 9 bases stayed unmatched. Germline CDR1 WSHSY, CDR2 SAAADI. The CDR3 DNA reads as TGCGCCAGCACTCCACAGGGGCCCGAGAACACTGAAGCTTTCTTT. Encoded protein: CASTPQGPENTEAFF.

The V call is TRBV5-1, the J call TRBJ1-2, with D unresolved. Per the germline V gene, CDR1 is SGHRS and CDR2 is YFSETQ. The CDR3 covers 14 residues. V was shortened by 1 base and J by 5 bases, with 12 bases between the two germline ends. The DNA for the CDR3 is TGCGCCAGCAGCTTGCAAGGCGGAGATTATGGCTACACCTTC. The encoded protein is CASSLQGGDYGYTF.

The chain links TRBV15 to TRBJ2-5; 7 bases align to TRBD2. Germline V lookup: CDR1 LNHNV, CDR2 YYDKDF (reference sequence). This CDR3 spans 14 amino acids. J gave up 4 bases and V 1 base, and 3 bases lay outside the gene matches. Written as DNA, the CDR3 is TGTGCCACCAGCAGAGTCAGCGGGGTAGAGACCCAGTACTTC. It encodes CATSRVSGVETQYF.

This clone appeared a few times. The chain links TRBV28 to TRBJ2-3, with 8 positions matching TRBD1. V was clipped by 8 bases and J by 2 bases; unmatched bases: 6. This CDR3 spans 14 amino acids. Per the germline V gene, CDR1 is MDHEN and CDR2 is SYDVKM. Written as DNA, the CDR3 is TGTGCCAGCGGAGGGACAGGAACCACAGATACGCAGTATTTT. It is translated as CASGGTGTTDTQYF.

This chain links TRBV19 with TRBJ1-6; D is possibly TRBD1 (6 bases). The CDR3 is 11 residues long. V was clipped by 5 bases and J by 13 bases, with 9 bases between them. Germline assignment: CDR1 LNHDA and CDR2 SQIVND (reference sequence). The CDR3 sequence is CASSSQGPLHF. CDR3 in DNA: TGTGCCAGTAGTTCACAGGGCCCCCTCCACTTT.

This clone has more than one count but fewer than ten. The rearrangement joins TRBV29-1 to TRBJ1-1; 7 bases are shared with TRBD1. CDR3 size: 12 residues. Germline CDR1 is SQVTM and CDR2 is ANQGSEA. Germline trimming cut 6 bases from V and 4 bases from J; bases unmatched to any gene: 5. The CDR3 protein is CSVNRGPTEAFF. The CDR3 DNA sequence: TGCAGCGTAAACAGGGGCCCCACTGAAGCTTTCTTT.

The chain carries TRBV4-1 and TRBJ2-3; 14 nucleotides line up with TRBD2. Unmatched junction bases numbered 11, after V lost 7 bases and J lost 8 bases. The CDR3 has 16 amino acids. Germline lookup yields CDR1 MGHRA and CDR2 YSYEKL. The DNA of the CDR3 is TGCGCCAGCACCGAGACTAGCGGGAGGGCCCCCTTTACGCAGTATTTT. As protein: CASTETSGRAPFTQYF.

This CDR3 reads CASSQGQGGKLFF. DNA of the CDR3: TGCGCCAGCAGCCAGGGACAGGGGGGAAAACTGTTTTTT. The chain employs TRBV5-1 and TRBJ1-4, with 11 bases matching TRBD1. In germline, CDR1 is SGHRS, CDR2 YFSETQ. Trimming cost V 4 bases and J 10 bases; bases outside gene matches: 3. This CDR3 region has 13 residues.

This clone was found a few times. The J gene is TRBJ2-3, the V gene TRBV2, with D unresolved. This CDR3 has 12 residues. V shed 4 bases and J shed 2 bases, with 4 bases lying between them. CDR1 and CDR2 from the germline V gene are SNHLY and FYNNEI. In DNA, the CDR3 is TGTGCCAGCAGTGCCGTCACAGATACGCAGTATTTT. Its protein is CASSAVTDTQYF.

The chain is built from TRBV15 and TRBJ2-3; D not resolved. Deletions cut 0 bases from V and 6 bases from J, with 10 bases between. The germline V gene encodes CDR1 LNHNV and CDR2 YYDKDF (reference sequence). CDR3 size: 14 residues. DNA of the CDR3: TGTGCCACCAGCAGAGATCTGTCCGGGGATACGCAGTATTTT. Translated, it gives CATSRDLSGDTQYF. The full variable domain, its missing parts supplied by reference TRBV15 and TRBJ2-3, is DAMVIQNPRYQVTQFGKPVTLSCSQTLNHNVMYWYQQKSSQAPKLLFHYYDKDFNNEADTPDNFQSRRPNTSFCFLDIRSPGLGDTAMYLCATSRDLSGDTQYFGPGTRLTVL.

This clone was seen a few times. The chain couples TRBV19 to TRBJ2-7, with 12 bases identical to TRBD2. Germline values: CDR1 LNHDA, CDR2 SQIVND (reference sequence). CDR3 length: 15 amino acids. Unmatched junction bases numbered 8, after V lost 6 bases and J lost 5 bases. The CDR3 region is CASSTTSGRTDEQYF. The CDR3 DNA sequence: TGTGCCAGTAGCACGACTAGCGGGAGAACCGACGAGCAGTACTTC.

The rearrangement uses TRBV19 and TRBJ2-1, with 9 positions matching TRBD1. This CDR3 is built from 16 residues. J gave up 7 bases and V 5 bases, and 12 bases lay outside the gene matches. Germline CDR1 is LNHDA and CDR2 is SQIVND (reference sequence). This chain's CDR3 is CASSASTGGSRNEQFF. The CDR3 DNA sequence: TGTGCCAGTAGTGCCTCGACAGGGGGATCACGGAATGAGCAGTTCTTC.

This clone was seen a handful of times. The rearrangement links TRBV30 to TRBJ1-3, with D perhaps matching TRBD1 (5 bases). The CDR3 is 15 amino acids. CDR1 is GTSNPN, CDR2 SVGIG, per germline (reference sequence). Trimming pared 4 bases from V and 4 bases from J, leaving 17 bases between. CDR3 DNA: TGTGCCTGGAATAAGGGGCCGAACTTGGGAAACACCATATATTTT. This codes for CAWNKGPNLGNTIYF.

This clone has more than one count but fewer than ten. The rearrangement uses TRBV5-1 and TRBJ2-3, with D maybe TRBD2 (6 bases). The CDR3 extends over 15 amino acids. From germline, CDR1 is SGHRS and CDR2 YFSETQ. The V end lost 0 bases, the J end lost 4 bases, and 12 bases lay between the germline ends. This chain's CDR3 is CASSLATTGADTQYF. CDR3 bases: TGCGCCAGCAGCTTGGCCACAACGGGGGCAGATACGCAGTATTTT.

V gene TRBV18 combines with J gene TRBJ2-5, with D uncertain. The CDR3 has 13 residues. Per the germline V gene, CDR1 is KGHSH and CDR2 is LQKENI. The CDR3 here is CASASGLTETQYF. Written as DNA, the CDR3 is TGTGCATCGGCCAGTGGGCTAACGGAGACCCAGTACTTC.

This clone was seen more than once but under ten times. V is TRBV9 and J is TRBJ2-2; possibly TRBD2 for D (6 bases). Trimming removed 0 bases from V and 4 bases from J, with 13 bases in between. The CDR3 covers 16 residues. From germline, CDR1 is SGDLS and CDR2 YYNGEE. DNA for the CDR3: TGTGCCAGCAGCGTAGCCGGTGGGGGGATCACCGGGGAGCTGTTTTTT. Protein product: CASSVAGGGITGELFF.

This clone turned up a few times. This rearrangement joins TRBV6-1 to TRBJ1-1, with D possibly being TRBD1 (6 bases). The CDR3 length is 15 residues. Trimming left V 6 bases short and J 5 bases short, with 19 bases between. Per germline, CDR1 MNHNS and CDR2 SASEGT. The DNA for the CDR3 is TGTGCCAGCAGAACAGGGAGTGGTTTGGGTACTGAAGCTTTCTTT. Encoded protein: CASRTGSGLGTEAFF.

The rearrangement joins TRBV28 to TRBJ1-5; D is ambiguous. The CDR3 totals 12 residues. Germline V gives CDR1 MDHEN, CDR2 SYDVKM. V lost 2 bases and J lost 4, with 3 bases in between. CDR3 protein: CASSLPNQPQHF. In DNA form, the CDR3 reads TGTGCCAGCAGTTTACCTAATCAGCCCCAGCATTTT.

The rearrangement links TRBV6-5 to TRBJ2-5; D might be TRBD2 (6 bases). The V gene lost 11 bases and the J gene lost 5 bases, with 12 bases spanning the gap. The CDR3 is made up of 11 amino acids. Germline-derived CDR1 and CDR2 are MNHEY and SVGAGI. The CDR3 DNA is TGTGCCGGAGGGAAGGAGGAGACCCAGTACTTC. Protein: CAGGKEETQYF.

The rearrangement links TRBV28 to TRBJ2-1; 8 bases fit TRBD2. This CDR3 has 15 residues. Trimming at V came to 8 bases and at J to 2 bases, leaving 8 bases not matched to a gene. Germline CDR1 reads MDHEN; CDR2 reads SYDVKM. The CDR3 DNA sequence: TGTGCCAGCTCCCCGGGGGGGACGACCTACAATGAGCAGTTCTTC. Amino acids: CASSPGGTTYNEQFF.

This chain connects TRBV28 to TRBJ2-1; TRBD1 matches 9 bases. Per the germline V gene, CDR1 is MDHEN and CDR2 is SYDVKM. The CDR3 runs 13 residues. Losses at the gene ends were 6 bases for V and 8 bases for J; bases not matched to a gene: 5. The CDR3, as DNA: TGTGCCAGCAGGGGAACAGGGGGCGATGAGCAGTTCTTC. It encodes CASRGTGGDEQFF.